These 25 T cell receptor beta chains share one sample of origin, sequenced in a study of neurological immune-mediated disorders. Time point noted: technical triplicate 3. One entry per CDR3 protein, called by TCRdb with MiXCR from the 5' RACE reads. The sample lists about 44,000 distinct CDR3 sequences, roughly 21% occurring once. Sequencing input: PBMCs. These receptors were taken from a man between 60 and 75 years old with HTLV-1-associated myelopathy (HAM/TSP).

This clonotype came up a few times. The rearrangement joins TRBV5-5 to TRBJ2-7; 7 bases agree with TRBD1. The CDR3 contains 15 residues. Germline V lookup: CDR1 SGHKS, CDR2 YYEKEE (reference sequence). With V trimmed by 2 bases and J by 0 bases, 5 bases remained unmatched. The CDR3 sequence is CASSLEGASSYEQYF. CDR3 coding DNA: TGTGCCAGCAGCTTAGAGGGGGCTTCCTCCTACGAGCAGTACTTC.

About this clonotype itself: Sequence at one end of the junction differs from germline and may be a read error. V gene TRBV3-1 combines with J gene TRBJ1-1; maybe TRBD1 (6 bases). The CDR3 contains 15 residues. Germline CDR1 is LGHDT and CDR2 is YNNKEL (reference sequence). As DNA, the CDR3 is TGTGCCTGCAGGCTCACGAGGGGGGGTGATTCTGAAGCTTTCTTT. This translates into CACRLTRGGDSEAFF.

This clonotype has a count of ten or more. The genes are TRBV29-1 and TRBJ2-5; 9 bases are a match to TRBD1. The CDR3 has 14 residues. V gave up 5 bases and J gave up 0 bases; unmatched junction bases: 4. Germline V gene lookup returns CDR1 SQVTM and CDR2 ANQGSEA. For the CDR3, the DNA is TGCAGCGTTTCCGGGACAGGGTACCAAGAGACCCAGTACTTC. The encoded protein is CSVSGTGYQETQYF.

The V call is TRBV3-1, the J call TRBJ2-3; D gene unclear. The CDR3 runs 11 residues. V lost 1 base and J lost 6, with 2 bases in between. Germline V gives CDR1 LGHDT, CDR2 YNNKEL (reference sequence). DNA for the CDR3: TGTGCCAGCAGCCAAGTCGATACGCAGTATTTT. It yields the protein CASSQVDTQYF.

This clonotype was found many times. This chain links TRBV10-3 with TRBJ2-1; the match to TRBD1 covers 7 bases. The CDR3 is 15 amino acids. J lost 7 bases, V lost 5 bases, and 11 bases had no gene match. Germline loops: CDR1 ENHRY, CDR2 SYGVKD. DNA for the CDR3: TGTGCCATCAGTCTTGACAGGGATATAGGGAATGAGCAGTTCTTC. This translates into CAISLDRDIGNEQFF.

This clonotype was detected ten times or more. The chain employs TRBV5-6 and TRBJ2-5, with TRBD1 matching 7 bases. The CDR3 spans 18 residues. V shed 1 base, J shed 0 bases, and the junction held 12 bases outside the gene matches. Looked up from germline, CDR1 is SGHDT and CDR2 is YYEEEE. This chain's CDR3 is CASSLRGVRDRDQETQYF. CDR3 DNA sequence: TGTGCCAGCAGCTTGAGAGGGGTTCGGGACAGAGACCAAGAGACCCAGTACTTC.

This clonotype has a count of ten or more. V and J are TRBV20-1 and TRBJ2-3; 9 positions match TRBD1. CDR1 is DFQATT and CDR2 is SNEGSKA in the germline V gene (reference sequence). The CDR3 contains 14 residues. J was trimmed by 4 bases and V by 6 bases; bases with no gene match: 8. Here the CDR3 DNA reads TGCAGTGCCGCTCCGGGACAGGGTCCAGATACGCAGTATTTT. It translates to CSAAPGQGPDTQYF.

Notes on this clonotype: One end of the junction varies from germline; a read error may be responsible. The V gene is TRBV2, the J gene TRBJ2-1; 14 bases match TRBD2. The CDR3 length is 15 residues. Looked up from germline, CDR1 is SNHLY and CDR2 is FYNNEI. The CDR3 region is CASRGTSGGYNEQFF. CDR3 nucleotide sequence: TGTGCCAGCAGGGGGACTAGCGGGGGATACAATGAACAGTTCTTC.

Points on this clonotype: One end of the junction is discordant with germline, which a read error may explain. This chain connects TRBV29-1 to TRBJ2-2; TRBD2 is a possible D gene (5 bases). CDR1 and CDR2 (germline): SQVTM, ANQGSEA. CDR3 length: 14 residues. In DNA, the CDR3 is TGCAGCGTGGCCGGGCCCATGACGATCGGGGAGCAGTTTTTT. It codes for CSVAGPMTIGEQFF.

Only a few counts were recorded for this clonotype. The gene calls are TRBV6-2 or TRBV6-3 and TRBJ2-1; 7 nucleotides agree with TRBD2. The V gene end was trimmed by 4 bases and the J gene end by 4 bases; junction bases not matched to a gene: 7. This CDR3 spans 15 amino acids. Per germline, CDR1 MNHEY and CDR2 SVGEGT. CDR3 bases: TGTGCCAGCAGTTCGACTAGCTTTGGTTACAATGAGCAGTTCTTC. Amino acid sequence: CASSSTSFGYNEQFF.

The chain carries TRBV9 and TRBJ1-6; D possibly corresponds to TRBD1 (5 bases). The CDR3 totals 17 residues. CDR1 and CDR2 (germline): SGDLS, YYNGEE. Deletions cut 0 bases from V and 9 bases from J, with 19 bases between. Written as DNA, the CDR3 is TGTGCCAGCAGCGTAGAAGAGGGGCGGTCTATCGGTTCACCCCTCCACTTT. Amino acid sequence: CASSVEEGRSIGSPLHF.

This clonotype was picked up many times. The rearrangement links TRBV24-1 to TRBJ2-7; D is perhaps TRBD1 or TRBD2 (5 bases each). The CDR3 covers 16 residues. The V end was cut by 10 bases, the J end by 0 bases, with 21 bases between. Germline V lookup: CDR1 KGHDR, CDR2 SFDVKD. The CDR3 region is CATLCCSGATSYEQYF. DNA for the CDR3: TGTGCCACTCTATGTTGTTCCGGGGCCACCTCCTACGAGCAGTACTTC.

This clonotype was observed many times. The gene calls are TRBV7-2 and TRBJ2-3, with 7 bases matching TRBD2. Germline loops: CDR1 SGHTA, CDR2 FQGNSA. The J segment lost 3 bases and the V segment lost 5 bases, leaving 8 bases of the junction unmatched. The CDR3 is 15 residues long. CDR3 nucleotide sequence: TGTGCCAGCAGCCGGTACCCAGCGGGGACAGATACGCAGTATTTT. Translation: CASSRYPAGTDTQYF. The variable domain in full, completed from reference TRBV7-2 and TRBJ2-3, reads GAGVSQSPSNKVTEKGKDVELRCDPISGHTALYWYRQSLGQGLEFLIYFQGNSAPDKSGLPSDRFSAERTGGSVSTLTIQRTQQEDSAVYLCASSRYPAGTDTQYFGPGTRLTVL.

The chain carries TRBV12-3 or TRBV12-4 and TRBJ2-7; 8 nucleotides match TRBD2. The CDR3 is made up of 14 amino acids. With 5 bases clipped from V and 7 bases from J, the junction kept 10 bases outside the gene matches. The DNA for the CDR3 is TGTGCCAGCAGTAGGAGCGGGAGATCTAGGGAGCAGTACTTC. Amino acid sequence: CASSRSGRSREQYF.

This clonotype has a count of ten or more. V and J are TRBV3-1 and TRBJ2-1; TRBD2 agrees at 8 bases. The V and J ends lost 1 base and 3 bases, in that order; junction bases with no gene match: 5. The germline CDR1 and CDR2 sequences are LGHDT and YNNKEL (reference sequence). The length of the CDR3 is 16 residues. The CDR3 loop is CASSQVTGGYYNEQFF. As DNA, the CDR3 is TGTGCCAGCAGCCAAGTAACGGGAGGGTACTACAATGAGCAGTTCTTC.

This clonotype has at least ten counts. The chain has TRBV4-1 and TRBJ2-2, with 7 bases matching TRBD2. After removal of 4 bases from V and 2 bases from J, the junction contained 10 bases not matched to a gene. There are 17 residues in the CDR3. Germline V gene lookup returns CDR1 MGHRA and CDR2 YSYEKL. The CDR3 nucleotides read TGCGCCAGCAGCCCTAGCGGACACCGGAGTAACACCGGGGAGCTGTTTTTT. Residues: CASSPSGHRSNTGELFF.

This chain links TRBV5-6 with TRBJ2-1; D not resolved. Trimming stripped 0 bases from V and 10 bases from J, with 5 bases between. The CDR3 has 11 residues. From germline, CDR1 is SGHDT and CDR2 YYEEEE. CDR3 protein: CASSLGREQFF. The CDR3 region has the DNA TGTGCCAGCAGCTTGGGACGGGAGCAGTTCTTC.

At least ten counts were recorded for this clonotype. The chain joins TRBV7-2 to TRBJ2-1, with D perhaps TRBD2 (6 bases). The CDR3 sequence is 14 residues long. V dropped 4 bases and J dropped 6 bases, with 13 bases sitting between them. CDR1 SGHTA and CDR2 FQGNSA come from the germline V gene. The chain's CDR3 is CASSSLAGTNEQFF. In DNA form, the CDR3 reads TGTGCCAGCAGCTCCCTCGCGGGGACCAATGAGCAGTTCTTC.

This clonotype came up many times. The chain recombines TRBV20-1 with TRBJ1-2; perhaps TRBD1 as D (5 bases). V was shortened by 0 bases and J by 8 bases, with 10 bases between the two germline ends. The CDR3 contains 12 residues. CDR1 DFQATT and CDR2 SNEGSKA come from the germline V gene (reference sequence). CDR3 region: CSAREGVWGYTF. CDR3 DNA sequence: TGCAGTGCTAGAGAAGGGGTATGGGGCTACACCTTC.

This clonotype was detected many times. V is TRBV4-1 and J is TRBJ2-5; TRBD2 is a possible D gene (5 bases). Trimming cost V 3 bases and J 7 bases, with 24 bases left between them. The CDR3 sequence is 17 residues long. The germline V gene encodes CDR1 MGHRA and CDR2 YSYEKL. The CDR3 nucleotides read TGCGCCAGCAGCCAGCCGTCAGTTAGACTAAACGTTGCGACCCAGTACTTC. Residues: CASSQPSVRLNVATQYF.

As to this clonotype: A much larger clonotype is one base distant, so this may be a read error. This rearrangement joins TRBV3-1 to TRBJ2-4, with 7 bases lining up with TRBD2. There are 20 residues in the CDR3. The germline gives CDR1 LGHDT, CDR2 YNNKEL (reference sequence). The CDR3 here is CVSSQDGEERGYLAKNIQYF. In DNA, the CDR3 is TGTGTCAGCAGCCAAGATGGAGAGGAGCGGGGATACTTAGCCAAAAACATTCAGTACTTC.

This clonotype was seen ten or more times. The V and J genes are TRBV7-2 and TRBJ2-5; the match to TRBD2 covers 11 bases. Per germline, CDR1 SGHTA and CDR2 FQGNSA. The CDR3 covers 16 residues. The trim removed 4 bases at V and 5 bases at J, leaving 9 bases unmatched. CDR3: CASSSQGTSGVETQYF. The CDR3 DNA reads TGTGCCAGCAGCTCCCAAGGGACTAGCGGAGTTGAGACCCAGTACTTC.

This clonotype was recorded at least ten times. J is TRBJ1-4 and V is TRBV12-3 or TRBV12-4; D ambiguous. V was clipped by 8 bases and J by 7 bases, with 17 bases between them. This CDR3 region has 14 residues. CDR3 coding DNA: TGTGCCAGCGGCGCGTCGGCCTCGGCTGAAAAACTGTTTTTT. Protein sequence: CASGASASAEKLFF.

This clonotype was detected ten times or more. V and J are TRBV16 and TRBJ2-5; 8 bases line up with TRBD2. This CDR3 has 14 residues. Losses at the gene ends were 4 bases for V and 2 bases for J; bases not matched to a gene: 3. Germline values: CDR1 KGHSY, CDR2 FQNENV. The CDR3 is CASSRERGQETQYF. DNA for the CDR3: TGTGCCAGCAGCCGTGAGCGGGGGCAAGAGACCCAGTACTTC.

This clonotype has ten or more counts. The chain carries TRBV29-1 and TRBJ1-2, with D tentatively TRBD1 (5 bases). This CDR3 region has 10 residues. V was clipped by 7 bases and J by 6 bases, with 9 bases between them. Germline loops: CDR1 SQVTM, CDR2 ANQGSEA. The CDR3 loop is CSAGGDGYTF. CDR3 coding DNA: TGCAGCGCTGGGGGGGATGGCTACACCTTC.